This paragraph covers one TCR beta chain sequence. The antigen is undetermined. This entry is derived from a study of monozygotic twins with inflammatory bowel disease. The CDR3 is 15 residues long. The germline CDR1 and CDR2 sequences are SSHAT and FNYEAQ (reference sequence). Study conclusions and caveats: For IBD, no single strong associated signal or clonotype was supported. Whereas healthy co-twins had higher TCRbeta diversity (inverse Simpson), IBD patients had lower diversity.

UMIs bearing a 6-nucleotide sample barcode were added through template switching. For each CDR3 protein, TCRdb gives one entry from its re-call of the 5' RACE reads, without DNA. The sample includes some 330,000 distinct CDR3 sequences. This chain uses TRBV7-7 with TRBJ1-6. Sequencing input: blood. The receptor was derived from a human donor with ulcerative colitis or Crohn's disease, or a healthy co-twin of an affected twin (not recorded which). The CDR3 spells CASSPSGFYNSPLHF.